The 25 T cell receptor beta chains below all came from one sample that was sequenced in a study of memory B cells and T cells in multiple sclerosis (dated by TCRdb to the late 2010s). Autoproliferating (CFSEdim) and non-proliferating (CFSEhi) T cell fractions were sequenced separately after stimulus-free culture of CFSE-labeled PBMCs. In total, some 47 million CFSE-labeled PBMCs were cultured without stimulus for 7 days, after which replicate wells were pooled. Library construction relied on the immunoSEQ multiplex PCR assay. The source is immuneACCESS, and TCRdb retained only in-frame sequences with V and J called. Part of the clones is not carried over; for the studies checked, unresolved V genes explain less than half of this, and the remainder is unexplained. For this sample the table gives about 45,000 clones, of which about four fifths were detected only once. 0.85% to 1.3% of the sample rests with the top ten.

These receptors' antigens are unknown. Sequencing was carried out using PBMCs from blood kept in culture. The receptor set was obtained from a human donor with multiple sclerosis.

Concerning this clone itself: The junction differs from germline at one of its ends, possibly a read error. The CDR3 DNA sequence: TGTGCCAGCAGCCAAGATTCCCTCGGGGGAGGCGGGAATTTT. Amino acid sequence: CASSQDSLGGGGNF. The chain has TRBV4-2 and TRBJ2-3; D may be TRBD2 (6 bases). Germline V gene lookup returns CDR1 LGHNA and CDR2 YNFKEQ. The CDR3 totals 14 residues.

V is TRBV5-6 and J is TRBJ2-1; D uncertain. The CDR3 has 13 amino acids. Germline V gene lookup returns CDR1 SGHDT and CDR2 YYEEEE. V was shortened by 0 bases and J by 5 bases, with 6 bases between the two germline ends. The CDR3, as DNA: TGTGCCAGCAGCTTGGGAGGAGACAATGAGCAGTTCTTC. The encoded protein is CASSLGGDNEQFF.

This CDR3 reads CASSLDPKNYGYTF. In DNA form, the CDR3 reads TGTGCCAGCAGCTTAGATCCAAAAAACTATGGCTACACCTTC. The V call is TRBV7-6, the J call TRBJ1-2; D unclear. CDR1 and CDR2 from the germline V gene are SGHVS and FNYEAQ. CDR3 length: 14 residues. Deletions cut 1 base from V and 2 bases from J, with 8 bases between.

The CDR3 spells CATSRDRGHGQPQHF. CDR3 DNA sequence: TGTGCCACCAGCAGAGACAGGGGGCACGGTCAGCCCCAGCATTTT. The V and J genes are TRBV15 and TRBJ1-5; 8 bases match TRBD1. Germline V lookup: CDR1 LNHNV, CDR2 YYDKDF (reference sequence). J gave up 6 bases and V 0 bases, and 4 bases lay outside the gene matches. The CDR3 is made up of 15 amino acids.

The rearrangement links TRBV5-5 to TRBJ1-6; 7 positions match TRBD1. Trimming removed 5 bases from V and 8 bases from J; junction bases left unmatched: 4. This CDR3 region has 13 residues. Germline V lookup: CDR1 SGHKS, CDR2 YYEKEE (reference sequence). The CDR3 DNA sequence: TGTGCCAGCAGTGAACAGGGGCATTCACCCCTCCACTTT. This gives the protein CASSEQGHSPLHF.

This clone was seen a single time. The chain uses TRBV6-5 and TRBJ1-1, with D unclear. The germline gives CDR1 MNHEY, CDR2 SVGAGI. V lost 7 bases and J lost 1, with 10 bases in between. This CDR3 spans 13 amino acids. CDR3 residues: CASTRDGNTEAFF. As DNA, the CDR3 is TGTGCCAGCACCAGAGACGGGAACACTGAAGCTTTCTTT.

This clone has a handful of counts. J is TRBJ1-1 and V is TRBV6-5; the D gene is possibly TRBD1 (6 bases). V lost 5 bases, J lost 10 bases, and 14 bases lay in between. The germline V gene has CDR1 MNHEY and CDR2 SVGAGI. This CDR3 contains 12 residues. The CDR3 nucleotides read TGTGCCAGCAGTAAAGGCACAGGGCGAGCTTTCTTT. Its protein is CASSKGTGRAFF.

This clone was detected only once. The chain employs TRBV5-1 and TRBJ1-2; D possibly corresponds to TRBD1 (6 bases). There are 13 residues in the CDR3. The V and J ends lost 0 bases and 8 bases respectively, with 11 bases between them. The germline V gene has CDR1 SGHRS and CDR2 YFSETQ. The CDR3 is CASSLVQGRGYTF. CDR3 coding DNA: TGCGCCAGCAGCTTGGTTCAGGGGCGCGGCTACACCTTC.

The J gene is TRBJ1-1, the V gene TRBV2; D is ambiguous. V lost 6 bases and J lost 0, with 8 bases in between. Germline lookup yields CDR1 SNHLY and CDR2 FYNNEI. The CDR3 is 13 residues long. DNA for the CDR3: TGTGCCAGCAGGGTAGTATTGAACACTGAAGCTTTCTTT. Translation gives CASRVVLNTEAFF.

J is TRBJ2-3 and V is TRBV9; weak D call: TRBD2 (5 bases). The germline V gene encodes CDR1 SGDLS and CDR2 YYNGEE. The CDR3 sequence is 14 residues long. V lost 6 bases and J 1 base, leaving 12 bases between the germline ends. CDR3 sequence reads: CASNPLGGTDTQYF. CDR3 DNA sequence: TGTGCCAGCAACCCCCTCGGGGGCACAGATACGCAGTATTTT. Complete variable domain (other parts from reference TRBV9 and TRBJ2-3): DSGVTQTPKHLITATGQRVTLRCSPRSGDLSVYWYQQSLDQGLQFLIQYYNGEERAKGNILERFSAQQFPDLHSELNLSSLELGDSALYFCASNPLGGTDTQYFGPGTRLTVL.

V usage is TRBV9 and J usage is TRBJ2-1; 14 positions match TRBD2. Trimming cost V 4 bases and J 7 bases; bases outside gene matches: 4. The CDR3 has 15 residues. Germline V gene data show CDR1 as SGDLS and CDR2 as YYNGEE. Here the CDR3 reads CASSPGLAGGNEQFF. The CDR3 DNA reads TGTGCCAGCAGCCCCGGACTAGCGGGGGGAAATGAGCAGTTCTTC.

CDR3 protein: CASSVGVEDSPLHF. CDR3 sequence (DNA): TGTGCCAGCAGCGTGGGGGTTGAAGATTCACCCCTCCACTTT. The gene calls are TRBV9 and TRBJ1-6; the D gene is possibly TRBD1 (5 bases). With 2 bases removed from V and 8 bases from J, the gap between germline ends came to 11 bases. Germline values: CDR1 SGDLS, CDR2 YYNGEE. The CDR3 has 14 residues.

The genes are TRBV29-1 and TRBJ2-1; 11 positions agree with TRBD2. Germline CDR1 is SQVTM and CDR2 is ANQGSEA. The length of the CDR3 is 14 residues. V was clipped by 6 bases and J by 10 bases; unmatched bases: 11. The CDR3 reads CSVPLSGGAGEQFF. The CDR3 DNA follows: TGCAGCGTGCCTCTTAGCGGGGGGGCAGGAGAGCAGTTCTTC.

Here the CDR3 reads CASVEGRGLDYEQYF. The DNA of the CDR3 is TGTGCCAGCGTCGAAGGCAGGGGGCTTGACTACGAGCAGTACTTC. The V gene is TRBV6-1, the J gene TRBJ2-7, with 8 nucleotides matching TRBD1. The CDR3 extends over 15 amino acids. Trimming took 8 bases from V and 3 from J; bases not matched to a gene: 12. CDR1 and CDR2 (germline): MNHNS, SASEGT.

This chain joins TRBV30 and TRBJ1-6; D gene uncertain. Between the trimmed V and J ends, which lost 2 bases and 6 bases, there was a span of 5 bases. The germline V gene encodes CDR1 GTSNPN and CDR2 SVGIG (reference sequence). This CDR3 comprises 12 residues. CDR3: CAWSSSNSPLHF. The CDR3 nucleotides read TGTGCCTGGAGTTCATCTAATTCACCCCTCCACTTT.

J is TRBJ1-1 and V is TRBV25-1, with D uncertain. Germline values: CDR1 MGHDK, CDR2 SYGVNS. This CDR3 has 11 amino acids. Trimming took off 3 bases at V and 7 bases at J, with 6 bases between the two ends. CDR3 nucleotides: TGTGCCAGCAGTGATGGATATGAAGCTTTCTTT. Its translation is CASSDGYEAFF.

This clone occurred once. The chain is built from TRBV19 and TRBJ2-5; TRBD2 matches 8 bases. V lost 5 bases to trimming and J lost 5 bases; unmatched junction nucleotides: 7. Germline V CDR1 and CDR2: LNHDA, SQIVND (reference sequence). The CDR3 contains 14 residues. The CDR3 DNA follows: TGTGCCAGTAGTCCCCGCGGGGGGAAGGAGACCCAGTACTTC. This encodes CASSPRGGKETQYF.

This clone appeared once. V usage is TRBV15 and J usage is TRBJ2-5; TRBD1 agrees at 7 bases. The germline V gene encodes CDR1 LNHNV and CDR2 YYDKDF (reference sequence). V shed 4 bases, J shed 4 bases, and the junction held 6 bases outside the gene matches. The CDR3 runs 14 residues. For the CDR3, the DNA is TGTGCCACCAGCACCCGGACAGGATTAGAGACCCAGTACTTC. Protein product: CATSTRTGLETQYF.

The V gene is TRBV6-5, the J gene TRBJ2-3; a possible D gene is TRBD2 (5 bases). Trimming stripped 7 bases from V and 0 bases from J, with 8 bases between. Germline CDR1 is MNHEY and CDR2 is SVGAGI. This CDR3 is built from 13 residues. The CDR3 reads CASTAVSTDTQYF. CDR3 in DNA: TGTGCCAGCACAGCGGTAAGCACAGATACGCAGTATTTT.

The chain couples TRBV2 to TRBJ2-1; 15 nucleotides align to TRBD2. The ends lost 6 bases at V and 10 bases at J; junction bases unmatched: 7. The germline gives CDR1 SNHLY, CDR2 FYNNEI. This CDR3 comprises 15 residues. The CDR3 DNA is TGTGCCAGCAGAAAGGGACTAGCGGGGGGCTGGGAGCAGTTCTTC. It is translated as CASRKGLAGGWEQFF.

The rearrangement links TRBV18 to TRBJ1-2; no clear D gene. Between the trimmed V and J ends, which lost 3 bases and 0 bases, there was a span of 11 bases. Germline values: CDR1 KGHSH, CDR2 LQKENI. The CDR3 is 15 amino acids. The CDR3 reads CASSPSVGTNYGYTF. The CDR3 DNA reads TGTGCCAGCTCACCTTCGGTGGGTACTAACTATGGCTACACCTTC.

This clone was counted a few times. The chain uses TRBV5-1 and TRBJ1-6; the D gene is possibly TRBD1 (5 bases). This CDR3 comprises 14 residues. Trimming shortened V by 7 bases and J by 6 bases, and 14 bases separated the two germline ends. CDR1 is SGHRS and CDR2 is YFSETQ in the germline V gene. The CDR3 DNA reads TGCGCCAGCCGCCCGGGGGGTGGTAATTCACCCCTCCACTTT. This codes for CASRPGGGNSPLHF.

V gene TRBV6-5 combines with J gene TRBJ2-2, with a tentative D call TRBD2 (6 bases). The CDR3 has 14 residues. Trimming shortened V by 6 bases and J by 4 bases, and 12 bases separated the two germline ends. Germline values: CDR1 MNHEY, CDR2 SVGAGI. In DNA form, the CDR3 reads TGTGCCAGCAGGCGGGACTCCCGCACCGGGGAGCTGTTTTTT. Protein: CASRRDSRTGELFF.

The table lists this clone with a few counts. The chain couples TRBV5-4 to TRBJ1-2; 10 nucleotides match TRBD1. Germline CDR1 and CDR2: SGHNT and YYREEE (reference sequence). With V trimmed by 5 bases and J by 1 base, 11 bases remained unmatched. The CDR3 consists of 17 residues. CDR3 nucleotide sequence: TGTGCCAGCAGTCCACCACCGGGACAGGGGAATAACTATGGCTACACCTTC. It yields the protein CASSPPPGQGNNYGYTF.

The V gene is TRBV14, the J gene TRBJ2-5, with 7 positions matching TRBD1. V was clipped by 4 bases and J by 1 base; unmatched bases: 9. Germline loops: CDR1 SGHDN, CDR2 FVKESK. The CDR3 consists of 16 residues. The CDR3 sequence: CASSPPPGQLQETQYF. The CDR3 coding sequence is TGTGCCAGCAGCCCTCCCCCGGGACAGCTCCAAGAGACCCAGTACTTC.